Below, one T cell receptor (beta chain) is given with its context. With a J-beta primer mix and a sample-barcoded 5' primer, a second PCR ran roughly 6 to 11 cycles. TCRdb used MiXCR to reprocess the 5' RACE reads, holding one entry per CDR3 protein. This sample has some 800,000 distinct CDR3 sequences, with approximately 25% found just once. The data belong to a study of blood T cells in healthy people across ages. The CDR3 loop spans 14 amino acids. The V gene's germline CDR1 is MGHRA and CDR2 YSYEKL. Trimming left V 5 bases short and J 1 base short, with 9 bases between. The sample was also reused in another study, on T cells of mothers and their children. Per that paper: Six or seven children, together with their three healthy Caucasian mothers, made up the donors.

Input material: blood. The receptor comes from a boy under 18 in good health. The V gene is TRBV4-1, the J gene TRBJ2-1, with no clear D. The CDR3 spells CASSSGASYNEQFF. Here the CDR3 DNA reads TGCGCCAGCAGCTCCGGCGCATCCTACAATGAGCAGTTCTTC.